The subject of this entry is one T cell receptor beta chain. This sample stems from a study of shared clonotypes between healthy human individuals. TCRdb keeps only in-frame clones here, not all; method: immunoSEQ multiplex PCR. This table has hundreds of thousands of clones, around 96% appearing once. In the naive CD8 group, cells lacked CD45RO and were positively selected for CCR7, so terminally differentiated effector memory CD45RA+ cells were left out. This sequence originates from a woman under 40 in good health. The sequencing input was naive CD8+ T cells sorted from blood.

The CDR3 region has the DNA TGTGCCAGCAGCTTAGTTGGGGGAACCTACGAGCAGTACTTC. This sequence encodes CASSLVGGTYEQYF. The J gene is TRBJ2-7, the V gene TRBV7-9, with D perhaps TRBD1 or TRBD2 (5 bases each). Germline V gene data show CDR1 as SEHNR and CDR2 as FQNEAQ (reference sequence). The CDR3 consists of 14 residues. V lost 1 base and J lost 2, with 9 bases in between.